The 17 T cell receptor beta chains given below trace back to one sample, sequenced in a study of blood T cell repertoires in COVID-19 (dated by TCRdb to the early 2020s). Libraries were made using the immunoSEQ multiplex PCR assay. TCRdb took over this immuneACCESS table, retaining in-frame rearrangements with V and J assigned. Such tables are incomplete; in checked studies, under half of the missing clones stem from an unresolved V gene, and the remainder is unexplained. The sample has approximately 210,000 clones on record, about nine tenths of them singletons. In total, the top ten clones hold about 0.81% of the sample. What was sequenced was peripheral blood. The receptors originated from a woman between 65 and 79 years old with acute or convalescent COVID-19.

The rearrangement joins TRBV10-2 to TRBJ1-2; D remains ambiguous. V lost 5 bases, J lost 4 bases, and 11 bases lay in between. CDR3 length: 13 amino acids. Germline V gene sequence: CDR1 WSHSY, CDR2 SAAADI. The CDR3 DNA sequence: TGCGCCAGCAGTCCCTTACAGAGCTATGGCTACACCTTC. This sequence encodes CASSPLQSYGYTF.

The V and J genes are TRBV20-1 and TRBJ2-7; D is perhaps TRBD2 (5 bases). The CDR3 spans 12 residues. Trimming removed 3 bases at V and 4 bases at J, with 10 bases between. Germline lookup yields CDR1 DFQATT and CDR2 SNEGSKA (reference sequence). CDR3 loop: CSASLRDYEQYF. The CDR3 DNA reads as TGCAGTGCTAGTCTTCGGGATTACGAGCAGTACTTC.

This clone was counted a single time. This rearrangement joins TRBV7-8 to TRBJ1-5, with 7 bases identical to TRBD1. Trimming cost V 5 bases and J 0 bases; bases outside gene matches: 10. Looked up from germline, CDR1 is SGHVS and CDR2 is FQNEAQ. This CDR3 has 17 residues. Here the CDR3 DNA reads TGTGCCAGCAGCCTAACCGGACAGGCCTTTAGCAATCAGCCCCAGCATTTT. Protein sequence: CASSLTGQAFSNQPQHF.

CDR3 region: CASSPKGGYAEAFF. The CDR3 DNA sequence: TGTGCCAGCTCACCTAAAGGGGGATACGCTGAAGCTTTCTTT. The chain combines TRBV18 with TRBJ1-1, with D possibly TRBD1 on 6 matching bases. This CDR3 is built from 14 residues. Trimming removed 3 bases at V and 6 bases at J, with 14 bases between. From germline, CDR1 is KGHSH and CDR2 LQKENI.

J is TRBJ2-4 and V is TRBV11-2; 10 bases fit TRBD1. V was clipped by 5 bases and J by 1 base; unmatched bases: 5. The CDR3 runs to 16 residues. CDR1 and CDR2 (germline): SGHAT, FQNNGV. The DNA of the CDR3 is TGTGCCAGCAGCCCCGGACAGGGGGTGGCCAAAAACATTCAGTACTTC. This translates into CASSPGQGVAKNIQYF.

This clone has a single count. The CDR3 sequence: CASSLGASGSTDTQYF. CDR3 DNA: TGCGCCAGCAGCTTGGGAGCTAGCGGGAGCACAGATACGCAGTATTTT. The chain is built from TRBV5-1 and TRBJ2-3; 8 bases agree with TRBD2. V lost 0 bases and J lost 0; bases outside the gene matches: 3. The CDR3 has 16 residues. Per germline, CDR1 SGHRS and CDR2 YFSETQ. The full variable domain, rest sourced from reference TRBV5-1 and TRBJ2-3, is KAGVTQTPRYLIKTRGQQVTLSCSPISGHRSVSWYQQTPGQGLQFLFEYFSETQRNKGNFPGRFSGRQFSNSRSEMNVSTLELGDSALYLCASSLGASGSTDTQYFGPGTRLTVL.

The chain links TRBV16 to TRBJ1-2; unclear D gene. The CDR3 is 13 residues long. Germline values: CDR1 KGHSY, CDR2 FQNENV. V gave up 3 bases and J gave up 4 bases, with 9 bases separating them. The CDR3 loop reads CASSQRAGYGYTF. The CDR3 region has the DNA TGTGCCAGCAGCCAGCGGGCCGGCTATGGCTACACCTTC.

CDR3: CASRLTSGGFLRDEQFF. The CDR3 DNA is TGTGCCAGCCGCCTTACTAGCGGGGGGTTCCTCAGGGATGAGCAGTTCTTC. This chain links TRBV27 with TRBJ2-1; 12 positions agree with TRBD2. The germline V gene has CDR1 MNHEY and CDR2 SMNVEV (reference sequence). With 8 bases clipped from V and 8 bases from J, the junction kept 16 bases outside the gene matches. The CDR3 spans 17 residues.

The rearrangement uses TRBV19 and TRBJ1-2; possibly TRBD1 for D (6 bases). There are 16 residues in the CDR3. With 2 bases removed from V and 0 bases from J, the gap between germline ends came to 13 bases. The V gene's germline CDR1 is LNHDA and CDR2 SQIVND (reference sequence). Here the CDR3 reads CASSIPGTYPNYGYTF. In DNA form, the CDR3 reads TGTGCCAGTAGTATACCCGGGACATACCCTAACTATGGCTACACCTTC.

The chain is built from TRBV2 and TRBJ1-6; D is uncertain. The CDR3 totals 14 residues. V was trimmed by 8 bases and J by 2 bases, leaving 10 bases between them. Germline CDR1 is SNHLY and CDR2 is FYNNEI. The CDR3 sequence: CASGRGTYNSPLHF. CDR3 bases: TGTGCCAGCGGCCGTGGCACCTATAATTCACCCCTCCACTTT.

This clone was detected once. CDR3 residues: CASSQFEGAPVQFF. The CDR3 nucleotides are TGTGCCAGCAGCCAATTTGAGGGGGCCCCAGTGCAGTTCTTC. V usage is TRBV3-1 (or the pseudogene TRBV3-2) and J usage is TRBJ2-1, with 7 bases identical to TRBD1. The CDR3 length is 14 residues. With 2 bases clipped from V and 12 bases from J, the junction kept 10 bases outside the gene matches. Per germline, CDR1 LGHDT and CDR2 YNNKEL (reference sequence).

V gene TRBV7-8 combines with J gene TRBJ2-1; the match to TRBD1 covers 8 bases. The CDR3 is 12 residues long. Trimming at V came to 5 bases and at J to 12 bases, leaving 6 bases not matched to a gene. The V gene's germline CDR1 is SGHVS and CDR2 FQNEAQ. Written as DNA, the CDR3 is TGTGCCAGCAGCCTGAATACAGGGGGGCAGTTCTTC. Translating gives CASSLNTGGQFF.

The V and J genes are TRBV5-4 and TRBJ2-5; possible D gene TRBD1, 6 bases. The CDR3 contains 14 residues. Germline V gives CDR1 SGHNT, CDR2 YYREEE (reference sequence). V lost 0 bases, J lost 5 bases, and 11 bases lay in between. The CDR3 protein is CASSLGGRRETQYF. The CDR3 DNA is TGTGCCAGCAGCTTGGGGGGGCGCCGGGAGACCCAGTACTTC.

CDR3 sequence reads: CASSRYRDSYEQYF. In DNA, the CDR3 is TGTGCCAGCAGCCGATACAGGGACTCCTACGAGCAGTACTTC. This chain connects TRBV7-9 to TRBJ2-7; D may be TRBD1 (6 bases). V lost 5 bases and J lost 0, with 11 bases in between. The length of the CDR3 is 14 residues. CDR1 is SEHNR and CDR2 is FQNEAQ in the germline V gene (reference sequence).

The chain has TRBV4-1 and TRBJ2-7; 10 positions match TRBD1. The CDR3 extends over 16 amino acids. CDR1 MGHRA and CDR2 YSYEKL come from the germline V gene. V trimming: 1 base; J trimming: 3 bases; junction bases outside the gene matches: 6. The CDR3 coding sequence is TGCGCCAGCAGCCAAGGGGACAGGGGACCCTACTACGAGCAGTACTTC. Amino acid sequence: CASSQGDRGPYYEQYF.

On this clone: At the DNA level, this CDR3 is encoded by other sequences in the same sample as well. This chain joins TRBV18 and TRBJ1-6; TRBD1 agrees at 8 bases. CDR3 length: 14 amino acids. The trim removed 1 base at V and 8 bases at J, leaving 1 base unmatched. Looked up from germline, CDR1 is KGHSH and CDR2 is LQKENI. As DNA, the CDR3 is TGTGCCAGCTCACCACTGGACAGGGATTCACCCCTCCACTTT. Protein: CASSPLDRDSPLHF.

A single count supports this clone. The genes are TRBV11-2 and TRBJ2-3, with 10 bases aligning to TRBD2. The CDR3 sequence is 15 residues long. From germline, CDR1 is SGHAT and CDR2 FQNNGV. With 5 bases clipped from V and 3 bases from J, the junction kept 5 bases outside the gene matches. The CDR3 DNA is TGTGCCAGCAGCAAAGCGGGGGGGCAGACAGATACGCAGTATTTT. Encoded protein: CASSKAGGQTDTQYF.